In this sample, the clone carrying this T cell receptor (beta chain) turned up a few times. Its antigen is unidentified. Germline V CDR1 and CDR2: KGHSH, LQKENI. The CDR3 totals 13 residues. Trimming shortened V by 5 bases and J by 5 bases, and 13 bases separated the two germline ends. The entry originates in a study of beta chain features in type 1 diabetes. Findings of the study overall: Shorter TCRB CDR3s, moderately but significantly so, marked every one of the four CD4+ subsets in Type 1 diabetes patients.

Sequenced material consisted of expressed TCRB transcripts (all of the isolated RNA was reverse transcribed). Sequencing used immunoSEQ multiplex PCR; TCRdb keeps in-frame clones, though not all of them. The data show some 270,000 clones, with roughly a tenth seen just once and approximately 0.017% held by the top ten. V gene TRBV18 combines with J gene TRBJ2-7; perhaps TRBD1 as D (6 bases). Sequencing input: naive CD4+ T cells from blood. The sequence derives from a young man with type 1 diabetes. CDR3 bases: TGTGCCAGCTCATGGGACCGACAGGACGAGCAGTACTTC. Protein product: CASSWDRQDEQYF. Looking up the rest from reference TRBV18 and TRBJ2-7 gives the full variable domain: NAGVMQNPRHLVRRRGQEARLRCSPMKGHSHVYWYRQLPEEGLKFMVYLQKENIIDESGMPKERFSAEFPKEGPSILRIQQVVRGDSAAYFCASSWDRQDEQYFGPGTRLTVT.